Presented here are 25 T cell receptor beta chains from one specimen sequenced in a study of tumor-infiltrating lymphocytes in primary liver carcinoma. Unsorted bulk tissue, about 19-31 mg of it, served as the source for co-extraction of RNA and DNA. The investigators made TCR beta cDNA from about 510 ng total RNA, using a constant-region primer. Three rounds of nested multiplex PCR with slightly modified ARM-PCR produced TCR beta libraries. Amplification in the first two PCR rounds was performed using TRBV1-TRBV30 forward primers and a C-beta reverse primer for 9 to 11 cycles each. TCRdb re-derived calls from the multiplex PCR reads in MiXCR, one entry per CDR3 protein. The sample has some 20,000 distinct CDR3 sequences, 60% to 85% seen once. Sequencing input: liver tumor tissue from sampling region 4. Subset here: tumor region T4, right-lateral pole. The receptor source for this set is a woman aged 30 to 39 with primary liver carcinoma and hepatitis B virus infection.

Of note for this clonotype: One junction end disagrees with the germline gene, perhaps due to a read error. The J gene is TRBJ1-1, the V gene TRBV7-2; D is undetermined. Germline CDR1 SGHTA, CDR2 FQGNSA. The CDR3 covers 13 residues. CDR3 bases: TGTGCTAGCAGCTTAGTAGTTCATGGTGAAGCTTTCTTT. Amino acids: CASSLVVHGEAFF.

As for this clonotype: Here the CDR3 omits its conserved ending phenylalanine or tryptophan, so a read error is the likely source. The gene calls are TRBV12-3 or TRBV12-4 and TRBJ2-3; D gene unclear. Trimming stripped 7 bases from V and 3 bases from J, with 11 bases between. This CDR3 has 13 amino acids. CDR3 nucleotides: TGTGCCAGCAATTATCAGTATACAGATACGCAGTATGTT. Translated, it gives CASNYQYTDTQYV.

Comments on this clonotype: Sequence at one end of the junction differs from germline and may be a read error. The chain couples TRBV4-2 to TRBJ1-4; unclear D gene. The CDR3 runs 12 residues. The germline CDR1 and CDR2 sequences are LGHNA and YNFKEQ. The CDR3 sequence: CASNQDREKPFF. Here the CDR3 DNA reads TGTGCCAGCAACCAAGATAGGGAGAAACCGTTTTTT.

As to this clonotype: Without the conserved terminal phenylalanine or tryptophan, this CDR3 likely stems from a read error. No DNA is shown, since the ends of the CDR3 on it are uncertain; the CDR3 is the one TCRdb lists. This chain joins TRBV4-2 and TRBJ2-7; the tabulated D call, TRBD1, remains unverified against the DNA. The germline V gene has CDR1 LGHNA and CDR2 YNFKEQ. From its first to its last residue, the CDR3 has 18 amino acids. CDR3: CASSQEHLGQGGPREQCL.

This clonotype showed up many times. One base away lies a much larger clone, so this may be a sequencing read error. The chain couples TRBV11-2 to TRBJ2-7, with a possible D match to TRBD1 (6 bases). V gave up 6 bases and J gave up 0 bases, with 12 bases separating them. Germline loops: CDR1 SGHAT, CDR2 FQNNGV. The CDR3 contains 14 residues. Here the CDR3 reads CASRRDTFSYEQYF. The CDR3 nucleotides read TGTGCCAGCAGACGGGACACCTTCTCCTACGAGCAGTACTTC.

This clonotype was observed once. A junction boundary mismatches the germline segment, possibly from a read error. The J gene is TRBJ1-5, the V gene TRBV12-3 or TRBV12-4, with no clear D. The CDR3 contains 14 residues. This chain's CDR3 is CTSSPAEFTQPQHF. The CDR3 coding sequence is TGTACCAGCAGCCCAGCAGAGTTTACTCAGCCCCAGCATTTT.

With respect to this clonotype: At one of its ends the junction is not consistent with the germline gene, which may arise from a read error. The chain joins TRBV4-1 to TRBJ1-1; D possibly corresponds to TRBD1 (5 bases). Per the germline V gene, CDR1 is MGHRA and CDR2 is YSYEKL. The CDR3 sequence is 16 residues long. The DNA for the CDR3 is TGCGCCAACAGCCAAATTCTTGGCAGGGAGCGAACTGAAGCTTTCTTT. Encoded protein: CANSQILGRERTEAFF.

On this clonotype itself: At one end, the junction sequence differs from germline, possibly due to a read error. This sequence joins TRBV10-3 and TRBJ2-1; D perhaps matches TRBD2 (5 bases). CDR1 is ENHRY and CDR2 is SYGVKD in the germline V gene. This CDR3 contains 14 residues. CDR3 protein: CAISPTATRDELFF. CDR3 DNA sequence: TGTGCCATCAGTCCCACGGCGACCCGGGATGAGTTGTTCTTT.

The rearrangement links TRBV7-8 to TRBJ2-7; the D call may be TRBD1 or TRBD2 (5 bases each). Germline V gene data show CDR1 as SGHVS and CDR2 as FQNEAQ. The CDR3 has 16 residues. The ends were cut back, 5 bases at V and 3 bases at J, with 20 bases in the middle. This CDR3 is CASSTPRGLALYEQYF. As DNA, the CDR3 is TGTGCCAGCAGCACCCCCCGGGGCCTCGCTCTCTACGAGCAGTACTTC.

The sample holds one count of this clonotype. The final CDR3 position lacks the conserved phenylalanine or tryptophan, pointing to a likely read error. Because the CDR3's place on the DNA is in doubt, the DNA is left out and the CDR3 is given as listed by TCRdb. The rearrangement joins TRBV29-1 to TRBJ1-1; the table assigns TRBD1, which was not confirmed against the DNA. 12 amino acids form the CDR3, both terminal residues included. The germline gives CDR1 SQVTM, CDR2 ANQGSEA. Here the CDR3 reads CSVAQGNTESLL.

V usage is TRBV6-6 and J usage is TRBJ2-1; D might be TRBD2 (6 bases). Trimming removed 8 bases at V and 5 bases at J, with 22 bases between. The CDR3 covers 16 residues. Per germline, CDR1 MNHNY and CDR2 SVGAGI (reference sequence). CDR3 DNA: TGTGCCAGCGGGAAGGAGGGTGGGGGTTGGAACAATGAGCAGTTCTTC. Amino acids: CASGKEGGGWNNEQFF.

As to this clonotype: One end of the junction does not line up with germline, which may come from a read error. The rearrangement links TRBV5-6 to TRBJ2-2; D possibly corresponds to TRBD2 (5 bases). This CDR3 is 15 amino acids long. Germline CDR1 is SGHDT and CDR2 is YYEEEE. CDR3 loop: CARSLAPSVTGEQFF. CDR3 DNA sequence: TGTGCCAGGAGCTTGGCACCCAGTGTCACCGGGGAGCAGTTTTTT.

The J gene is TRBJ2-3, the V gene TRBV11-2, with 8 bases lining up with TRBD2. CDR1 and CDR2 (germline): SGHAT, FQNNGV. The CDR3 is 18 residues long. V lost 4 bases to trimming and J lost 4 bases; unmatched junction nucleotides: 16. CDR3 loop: CASSSPLTGTSHPDTQYF. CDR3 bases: TGTGCCAGCAGCTCCCCCCTTACCGGGACTAGTCATCCAGATACGCAGTATTTT.

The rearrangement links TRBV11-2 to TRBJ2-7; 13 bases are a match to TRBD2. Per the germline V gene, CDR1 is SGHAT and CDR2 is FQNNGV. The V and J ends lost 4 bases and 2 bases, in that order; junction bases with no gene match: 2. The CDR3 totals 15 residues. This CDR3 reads CASSSGLAGAYEQYF. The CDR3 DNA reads TGTGCCAGCAGCTCCGGACTAGCGGGGGCCTACGAGCAGTACTTC.

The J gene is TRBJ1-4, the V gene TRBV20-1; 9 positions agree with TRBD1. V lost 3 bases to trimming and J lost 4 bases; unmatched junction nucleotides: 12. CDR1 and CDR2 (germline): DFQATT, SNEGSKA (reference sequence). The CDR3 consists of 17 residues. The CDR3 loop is CSARGDREASINEKLFF. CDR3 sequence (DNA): TGCAGTGCTAGGGGGGACAGGGAAGCATCAATTAATGAAAAACTGTTTTTT.

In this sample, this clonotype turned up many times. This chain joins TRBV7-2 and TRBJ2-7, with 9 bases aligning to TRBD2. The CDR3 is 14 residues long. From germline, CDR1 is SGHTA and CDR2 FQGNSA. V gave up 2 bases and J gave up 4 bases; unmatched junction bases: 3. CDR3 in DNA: TGTGCCAGCAGCTTATCTAGCGGGATTTACGAGCAGTACTTC. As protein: CASSLSSGIYEQYF.

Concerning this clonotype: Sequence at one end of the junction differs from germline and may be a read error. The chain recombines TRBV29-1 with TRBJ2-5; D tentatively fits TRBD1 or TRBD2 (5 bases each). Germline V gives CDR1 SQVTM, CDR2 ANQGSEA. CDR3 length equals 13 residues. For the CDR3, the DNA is TGCGGCGTCGTCAGTTGGAGAGGGGAGACGCAGTACTTC. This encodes CGVVSWRGETQYF.

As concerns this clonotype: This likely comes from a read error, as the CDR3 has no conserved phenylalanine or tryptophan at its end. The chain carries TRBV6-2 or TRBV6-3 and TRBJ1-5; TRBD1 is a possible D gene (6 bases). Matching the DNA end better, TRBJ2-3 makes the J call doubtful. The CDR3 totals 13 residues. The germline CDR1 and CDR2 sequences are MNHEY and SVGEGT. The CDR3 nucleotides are TGTGCCAGCAGTTACAGGGACAATCAGCCCCAGTATTAT. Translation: CASSYRDNQPQYY.

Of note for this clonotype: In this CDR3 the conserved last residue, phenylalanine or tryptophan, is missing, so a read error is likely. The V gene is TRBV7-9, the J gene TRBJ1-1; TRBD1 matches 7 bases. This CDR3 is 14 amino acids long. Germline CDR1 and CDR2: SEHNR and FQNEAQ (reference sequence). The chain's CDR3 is CVSSFGQGDTEAFY. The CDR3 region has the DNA TGTGTCAGCAGCTTCGGGCAGGGGGACACTGAAGCTTTCTAT.

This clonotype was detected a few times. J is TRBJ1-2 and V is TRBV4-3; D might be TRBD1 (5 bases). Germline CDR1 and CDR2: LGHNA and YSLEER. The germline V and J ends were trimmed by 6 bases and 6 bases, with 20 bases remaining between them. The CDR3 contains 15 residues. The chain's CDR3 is CASSRNWGRVNGYTF. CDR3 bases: TGCGCCAGCAGTCGAAATTGGGGCAGGGTGAATGGCTACACCTTC.

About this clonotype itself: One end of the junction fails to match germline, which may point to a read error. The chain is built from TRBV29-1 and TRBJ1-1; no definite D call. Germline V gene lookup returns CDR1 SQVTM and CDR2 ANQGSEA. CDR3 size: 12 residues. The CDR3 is CSVETGSIEALF. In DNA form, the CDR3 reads TGCAGCGTCGAGACGGGGAGCATTGAAGCTCTCTTT.

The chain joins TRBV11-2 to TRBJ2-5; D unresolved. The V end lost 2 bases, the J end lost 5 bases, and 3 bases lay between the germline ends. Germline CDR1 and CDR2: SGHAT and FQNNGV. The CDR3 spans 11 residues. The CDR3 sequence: CASSLLETQYF. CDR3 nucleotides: TGTGCCAGCAGCTTACTCGAGACCCAGTACTTC.

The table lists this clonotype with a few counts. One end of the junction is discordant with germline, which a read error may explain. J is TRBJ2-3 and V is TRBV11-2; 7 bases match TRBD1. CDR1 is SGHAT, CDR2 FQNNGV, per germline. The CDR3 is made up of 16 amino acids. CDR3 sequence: CASSLAGQAITDTQYF. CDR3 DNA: TGTGCCAGTAGCTTAGCCGGACAGGCGATCACAGATACGCAGTATTTT.

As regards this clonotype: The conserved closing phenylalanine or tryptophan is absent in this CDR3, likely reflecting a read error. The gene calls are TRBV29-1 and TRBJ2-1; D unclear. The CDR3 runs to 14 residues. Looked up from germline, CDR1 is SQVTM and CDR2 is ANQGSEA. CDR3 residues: CSAATRVSSNEQFL. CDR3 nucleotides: TGCAGTGCCGCGACAAGAGTAAGTTCCAATGAGCAGTTCTTA.

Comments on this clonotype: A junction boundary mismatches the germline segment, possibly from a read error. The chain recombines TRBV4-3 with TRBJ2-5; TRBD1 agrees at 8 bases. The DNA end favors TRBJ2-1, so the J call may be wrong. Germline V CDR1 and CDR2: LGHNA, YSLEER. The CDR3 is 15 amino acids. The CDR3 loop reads CDSGQDRWTGREQFF. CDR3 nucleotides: TGCGACAGCGGCCAAGATCGATGGACAGGGCGGGAGCAGTTCTTC.